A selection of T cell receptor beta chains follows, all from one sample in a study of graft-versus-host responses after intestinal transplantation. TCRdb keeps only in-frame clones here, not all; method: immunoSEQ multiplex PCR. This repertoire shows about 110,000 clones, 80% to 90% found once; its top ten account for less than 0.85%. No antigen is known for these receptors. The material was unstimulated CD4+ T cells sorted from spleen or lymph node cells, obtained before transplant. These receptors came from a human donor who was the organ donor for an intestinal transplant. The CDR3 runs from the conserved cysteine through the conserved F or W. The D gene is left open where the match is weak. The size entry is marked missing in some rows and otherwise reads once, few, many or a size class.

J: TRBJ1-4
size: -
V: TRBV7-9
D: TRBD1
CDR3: CASSRDRVTEKLFF
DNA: TGTGCCAGCAGTCGGGACAGGGTAACTGAAAAACTGTTTTTT

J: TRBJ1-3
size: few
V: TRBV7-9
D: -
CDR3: CASSLSQGSGNTIYF
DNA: TGTGCCAGCAGCTTAAGTCAGGGATCTGGAAACACCATATATTTT

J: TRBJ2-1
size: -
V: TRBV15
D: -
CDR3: CATSRDSISKYNEQFF
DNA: TGTGCCACCAGCAGAGATAGTATTTCAAAATACAATGAGCAGTTCTTC

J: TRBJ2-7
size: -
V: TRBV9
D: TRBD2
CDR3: CASSVEAGGPYEQYF
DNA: TGTGCCAGCAGCGTAGAAGCGGGAGGACCCTACGAGCAGTACTTC

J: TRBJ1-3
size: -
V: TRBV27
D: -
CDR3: CASRADTPGGTIYF
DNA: TGTGCCAGCAGGGCGGACACCCCTGGAGGCACCATATATTTT

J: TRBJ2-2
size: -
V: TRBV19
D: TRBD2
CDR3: CASSISWVAGVKTGELFF
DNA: TGTGCCAGTAGTATCTCGTGGGTAGCGGGAGTGAAGACCGGGGAGCTGTTTTTT

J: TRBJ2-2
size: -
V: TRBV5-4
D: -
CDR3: CATPLGRNTGELFF
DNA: TGTGCCACCCCCCTGGGCCGGAACACCGGGGAGCTGTTTTTT

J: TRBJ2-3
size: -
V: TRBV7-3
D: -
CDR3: CASSLTGSTDTQYF
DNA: TGTGCCAGCAGCTTAACCGGTAGCACAGATACGCAGTATTTT

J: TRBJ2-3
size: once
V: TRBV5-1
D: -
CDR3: CASTFTANRADTQYF
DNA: TGCGCCAGCACCTTCACCGCCAACAGGGCAGATACGCAGTATTTT

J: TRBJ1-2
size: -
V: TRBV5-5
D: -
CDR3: CASSLAQGEGYTF
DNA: TGTGCCAGCAGCTTGGCCCAGGGTGAAGGCTACACCTTC

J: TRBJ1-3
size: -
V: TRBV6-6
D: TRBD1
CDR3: CASRGGTGTGNTIYF
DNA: TGTGCCAGCAGAGGGGGGACAGGGACGGGAAACACCATATATTTT

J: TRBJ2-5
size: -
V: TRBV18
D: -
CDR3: CASSPRQKETQYF
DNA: TGTGCCAGCTCTCCCCGACAGAAAGAGACCCAGTACTTC

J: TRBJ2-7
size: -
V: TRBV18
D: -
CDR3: CASSPPSGTFYEQYF
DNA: TGTGCCAGCTCACCACCCTCTGGGACCTTCTACGAGCAGTACTTC

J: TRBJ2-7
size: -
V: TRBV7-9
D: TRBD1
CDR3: CASSFQGATYEQYF
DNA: TGTGCCAGCAGCTTCCAGGGGGCAACCTACGAGCAGTACTTC

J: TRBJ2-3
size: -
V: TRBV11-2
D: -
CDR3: CASSPRSDTQYF
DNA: TGTGCCAGCAGCCCCCGTTCTGATACGCAGTATTTT

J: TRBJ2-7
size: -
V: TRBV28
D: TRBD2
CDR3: CASSLYGTSGNYEQYF
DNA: TGTGCCAGCAGTTTATACGGGACTAGCGGGAACTACGAGCAGTACTTC

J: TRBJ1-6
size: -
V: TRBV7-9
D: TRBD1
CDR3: CASTAGQGESSYNSPLHF
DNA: TGTGCCAGCACCGCCGGACAGGGAGAGAGCTCCTATAATTCACCCCTCCACTTT

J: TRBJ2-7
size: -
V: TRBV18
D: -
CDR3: CASSNPGSPYEQYF
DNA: TGTGCCAGCTCCAACCCCGGCAGCCCATACGAGCAGTACTTC

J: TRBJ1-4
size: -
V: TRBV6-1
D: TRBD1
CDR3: CASSADRGREKLFF
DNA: TGTGCCAGCAGTGCCGACAGGGGGCGAGAAAAACTGTTTTTT

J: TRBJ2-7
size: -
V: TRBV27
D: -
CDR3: CASRPSDSNAYEQYF
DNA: TGTGCCAGCAGACCTTCAGACAGCAACGCCTACGAGCAGTACTTC

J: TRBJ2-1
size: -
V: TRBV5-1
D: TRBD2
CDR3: CASRPGLARGEQFF
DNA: TGCGCCAGCCGGCCGGGACTAGCGAGGGGGGAGCAGTTCTTC

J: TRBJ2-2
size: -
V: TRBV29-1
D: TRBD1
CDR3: CSVPKTGLGGELFF
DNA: TGCAGCGTCCCGAAGACAGGGTTAGGCGGGGAGCTGTTTTTT

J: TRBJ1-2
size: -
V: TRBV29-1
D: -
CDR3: CSVTPSPSREGYGYTF
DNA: TGCAGCGTTACCCCCTCACCTTCCAGGGAGGGCTATGGCTACACCTTC

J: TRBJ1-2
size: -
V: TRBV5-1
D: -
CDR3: CASSFRGANYGYTF
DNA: TGCGCCAGCAGCTTCAGGGGAGCTAACTATGGCTACACCTTC

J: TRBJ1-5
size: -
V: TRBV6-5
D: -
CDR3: CASSWTISNQPQHF
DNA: TGTGCCAGCAGCTGGACAATCAGCAATCAGCCCCAGCATTTT

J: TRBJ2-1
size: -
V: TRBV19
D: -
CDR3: CASSIEQGFYNEQFF
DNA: TGTGCCAGTAGTATAGAGCAGGGATTCTACAATGAGCAGTTCTTC

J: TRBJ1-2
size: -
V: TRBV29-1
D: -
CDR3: CSVGRGPPSGYTF
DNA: TGCAGCGTTGGGCGGGGGCCTCCAAGTGGCTACACCTTC

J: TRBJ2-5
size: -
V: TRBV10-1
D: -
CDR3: CASSGTLQETQYF
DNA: TGCGCCAGCAGTGGCACTCTGCAAGAGACCCAGTACTTC

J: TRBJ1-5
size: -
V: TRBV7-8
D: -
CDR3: CASSLGNQPQHF
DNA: TGTGCCAGCAGCTTAGGGAATCAGCCCCAGCATTTT

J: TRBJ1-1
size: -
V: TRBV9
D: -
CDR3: CASSVVSFWGTTEAFF
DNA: TGTGCCAGCAGCGTAGTCTCCTTTTGGGGGACCACTGAAGCTTTCTTT

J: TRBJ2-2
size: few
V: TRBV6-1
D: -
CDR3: CASSRGPTGELFF
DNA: TGTGCCAGCAGCAGGGGTCCCACCGGGGAGCTGTTTTTT

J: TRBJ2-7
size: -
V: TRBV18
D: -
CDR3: CASSPPKAGTLDSEQYF
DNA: TGTGCCAGCTCACCACCAAAGGCCGGGACCCTCGACTCCGAGCAGTACTTC

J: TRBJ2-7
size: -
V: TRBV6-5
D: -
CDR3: CASTRQGGYEQYF
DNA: TGTGCCAGCACTAGACAGGGAGGCTACGAGCAGTACTTC

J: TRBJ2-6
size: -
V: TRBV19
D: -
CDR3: CASSMNRAGANVLTF
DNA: TGTGCCAGTAGTATGAACAGGGCTGGGGCCAACGTCCTGACTTTC

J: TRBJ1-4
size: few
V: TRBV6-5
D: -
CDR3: CASTAATNEKLFF
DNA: TGTGCCAGCACGGCTGCAACTAATGAAAAACTGTTTTTT

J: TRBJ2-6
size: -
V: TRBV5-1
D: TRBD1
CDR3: CASRKRQGSAGSGANVLTF
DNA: TGCGCCAGCAGGAAGAGACAGGGTTCAGCTGGGTCTGGGGCCAACGTCCTGACTTTC

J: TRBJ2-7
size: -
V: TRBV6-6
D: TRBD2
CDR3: CASSRGLAGVAEQYF
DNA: TGTGCCAGCAGCCGCGGACTAGCGGGAGTCGCCGAGCAGTACTTC

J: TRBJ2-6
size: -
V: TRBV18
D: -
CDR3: CASPPRESGANVLTF
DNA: TGTGCCAGCCCACCAAGGGAATCTGGGGCCAACGTCCTGACTTTC

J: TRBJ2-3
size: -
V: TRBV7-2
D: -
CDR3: CASSLVGHTDTQYF
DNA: TGTGCCAGCAGCTTAGTAGGACACACAGATACGCAGTATTTT

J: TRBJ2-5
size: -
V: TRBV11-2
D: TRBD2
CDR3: CASSLGGGAGVETQYF
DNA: TGTGCCAGCAGCTTAGGCGGGGGAGCGGGCGTGGAGACCCAGTACTTC

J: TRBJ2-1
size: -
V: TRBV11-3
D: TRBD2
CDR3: CASSLVAGVDNEQFF
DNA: TGTGCCAGCAGCTTAGTAGCGGGAGTAGACAATGAGCAGTTCTTC

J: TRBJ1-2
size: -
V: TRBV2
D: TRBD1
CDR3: CASSMAPGQGAFGYTF
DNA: TGTGCCAGCAGTATGGCCCCGGGACAGGGGGCTTTCGGCTACACCTTC

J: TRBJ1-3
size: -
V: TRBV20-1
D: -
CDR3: CGGGPGNTIYF
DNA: TGCGGGGGAGGGCCGGGAAACACCATATATTTT

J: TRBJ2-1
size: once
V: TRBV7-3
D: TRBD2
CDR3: CASSLTSGSRDEQFF
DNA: TGTGCCAGCAGCTTAACTAGCGGGAGTAGGGATGAGCAGTTCTTC

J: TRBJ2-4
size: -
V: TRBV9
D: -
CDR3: CASSVEPQGGPAKNIQYF
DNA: TGTGCCAGCAGCGTAGAACCCCAAGGGGGTCCGGCCAAAAACATTCAGTACTTC

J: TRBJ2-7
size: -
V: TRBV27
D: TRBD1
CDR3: CASSFDRGSYEQYF
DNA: TGTGCCAGCAGCTTCGACAGGGGTTCCTACGAGCAGTACTTC

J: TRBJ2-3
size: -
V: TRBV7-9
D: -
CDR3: CASTGSWDTQYF
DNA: TGTGCCAGCACGGGATCTTGGGATACGCAGTATTTT

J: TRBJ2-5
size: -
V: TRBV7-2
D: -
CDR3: CASSLVAGARETQYF
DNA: TGTGCCAGCAGCTTAGTTGCGGGGGCAAGAGAGACCCAGTACTTC

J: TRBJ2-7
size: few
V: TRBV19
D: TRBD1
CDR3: CASSMNRDRGHEQYF
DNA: TGTGCCAGTAGTATGAATCGGGACAGGGGCCACGAGCAGTACTTC

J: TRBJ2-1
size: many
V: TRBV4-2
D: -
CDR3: CASSRTGQQVFNEQFF
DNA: TGTGCCAGCAGCCGGACTGGCCAGCAAGTGTTCAATGAGCAGTTCTTC

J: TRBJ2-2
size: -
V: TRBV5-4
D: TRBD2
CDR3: CASSSGTSGRATGELFF
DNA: TGTGCCAGCAGCTCGGGGACTAGCGGGAGGGCCACCGGGGAGCTGTTTTTT

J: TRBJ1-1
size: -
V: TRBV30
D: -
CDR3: CAWIRWGDTEAFF
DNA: TGTGCCTGGATACGGTGGGGGGACACTGAAGCTTTCTTT

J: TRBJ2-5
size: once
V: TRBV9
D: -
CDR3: CASSVDRYQETQYF
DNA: TGTGCCAGCAGCGTAGACAGGTACCAAGAGACCCAGTACTTC

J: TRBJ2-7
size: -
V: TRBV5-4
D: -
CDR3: CATSKDRGEQYF
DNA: TGTGCCACCTCTAAGGACCGGGGCGAGCAGTACTTC

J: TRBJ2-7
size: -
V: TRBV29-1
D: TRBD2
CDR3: CSVGELAGLAYEQYF
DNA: TGCAGCGTGGGGGAATTAGCGGGGCTGGCCTACGAGCAGTACTTC

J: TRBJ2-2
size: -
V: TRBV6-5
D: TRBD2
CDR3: CASSSAASGMIRELFF
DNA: TGTGCCAGCAGTTCGGCGGCTAGCGGGATGATCCGGGAGCTGTTTTTT